The TCR beta chain under discussion was sequenced for a study of neurological immune-mediated disorders. The CDR3 spans 15 residues. V gave up 6 bases and J gave up 5 bases, with 20 bases separating them. The germline CDR1 and CDR2 sequences are DFQATT and SNEGSKA (reference sequence). The sorted libraries took roughly 1 million CD4+ or CD8+ T cells. TCRdb ran MiXCR on the 5' RACE reads and lists one entry per CDR3 protein. This sample has 20,000 to 25,000 distinct CDR3 sequences, with approximately 6.6% found just once. This sequence was found in a man younger than 30 in good health. Sequenced: CD8+ T cells from blood. J is TRBJ2-1 and V is TRBV20-1, with D possibly matching TRBD2 (7 bases). The CDR3 DNA sequence: TGCAGTGCCCCCCCTACGTGGGAGGGGGACAATGAGCAGTTCTTC. Its translation is CSAPPTWEGDNEQFF.